The 10 T cell receptor beta chains given below trace back to one sample, sequenced in a study of human T cells and chemical hapten exposure. As to time point: patch test 1, 2 weeks after DPC sensitization. Treatment reported: therapeutic diphenylcyclopropenone sensitization with weekly scalp DPC. Via MiXCR, TCRdb re-called the RACE reads, giving one row per CDR3 protein. This table holds approximately 350,000 distinct CDR3 sequences, under 9% found once. The source was whole blood, collected in connection with sensitization to the hapten diphenylcyclopropenone (DPC). The receptors derive from a woman between 18 and 30 years old with alopecia areata. Some clones in this sample may be carry-over from other donors' samples.

The CDR3 protein is CASSQGRDGYAGANVLTF. The CDR3 nucleotides are TGCGCCAGCAGCCAAGGACGGGACGGTTATGCTGGGGCCAACGTCCTGACTTTC. V gene TRBV4-3 combines with J gene TRBJ2-6; either TRBD1 or TRBD2 may supply D (5 bases each). This CDR3 is 18 amino acids long. The ends were cut back, 1 base at V and 2 bases at J, with 15 bases in the middle. Germline assignment: CDR1 LGHNA and CDR2 YSLEER.

The sample holds a few counts of this clonotype. This chain links TRBV28 with TRBJ1-2; D is undetermined. V was trimmed by 3 bases and J by 4 bases, leaving 12 bases between them. The germline gives CDR1 MDHEN, CDR2 SYDVKM. The CDR3 sequence is 14 residues long. DNA for the CDR3: TGTGCCAGCAGTTTTGGGGTCCAAGGCTATGGCTACACCTTC. It codes for CASSFGVQGYGYTF.

This clonotype turned up a few times. The rearrangement joins TRBV4-1 to TRBJ1-1; TRBD1 might be the D (5 bases). The germline V gene has CDR1 MGHRA and CDR2 YSYEKL. CDR3 length: 15 residues. Trimming took 4 bases from V and 5 from J, leaving 17 bases between them. The CDR3 sequence is CASSLEGSGVTEAFF. The DNA for the CDR3 is TGCGCCAGCAGCCTAGAGGGGTCGGGAGTGACTGAAGCTTTCTTT.

This clonotype was found a few times. The chain links TRBV7-3 to TRBJ1-2; D is undetermined. CDR1 is SGHTA and CDR2 is FQGTGA in the germline V gene. The V and J ends lost 2 bases and 2 bases respectively, with 6 bases between them. This CDR3 has 13 amino acids. CDR3 amino acids: CASSLEANYGYTF. The CDR3 coding sequence is TGTGCCAGCAGCTTAGAAGCAAACTATGGCTACACCTTC.

The chain carries TRBV5-5 and TRBJ1-6; D is possibly TRBD1 (6 bases). This CDR3 contains 16 residues. V was pared by 5 bases and J by 3 bases, with 15 bases between. CDR1 and CDR2 (germline): SGHKS, YYEKEE (reference sequence). DNA for the CDR3: TGTGCCAGCAGTCGCGGACAGTTGGGCTATAATTCACCCCTCCACTTT. Its protein product is CASSRGQLGYNSPLHF. The full variable domain, in which reference TRBV5-5 and TRBJ1-6 provide the parts outside the CDR3, is DAGVTQSPTHLIKTRGQQVTLRCSPISGHKSVSWYQQVLGQGPQFIFQYYEKEERGRGNFPDRFSARQFPNYSSELNVNALLLGDSALYLCASSRGQLGYNSPLHFGNGTRLTVT.

This chain connects TRBV29-1 to TRBJ2-7; 7 bases map to TRBD1. The germline CDR1 and CDR2 sequences are SQVTM and ANQGSEA. This CDR3 contains 15 residues. Germline trimming cut 6 bases from V and 5 bases from J; bases unmatched to any gene: 16. DNA of the CDR3: TGCAGCGTGCCTAGGGGGCCGGGACAGTTGGACGAGCAGTACTTC. This gives the protein CSVPRGPGQLDEQYF.

This clonotype has just a few counts. The chain uses TRBV12-3 or TRBV12-4 and TRBJ2-3; tentatively, D is TRBD1 or TRBD2 (6 bases each). This CDR3 contains 18 residues. The ends were cut back, 5 bases at V and 1 base at J, with 22 bases in the middle. CDR3 nucleotide sequence: TGTGCCAGCAGTCAGTTTGGGGGGCCAATCGAGCGCACAGATACGCAGTATTTT. Encoded protein: CASSQFGGPIERTDTQYF.

The sample holds a few counts of this clonotype. CDR3 in amino acids: CASSVGVGSSYEQYF. As DNA, the CDR3 is TGTGCCAGCAGCGTAGGCGTGGGGAGCTCCTACGAGCAGTACTTC. The chain links TRBV9 to TRBJ2-7, with D possibly being TRBD2 (5 bases). V was trimmed by 0 bases and J by 0 bases, leaving 10 bases between them. Germline CDR1 and CDR2: SGDLS and YYNGEE. This CDR3 region has 15 residues. Full variable domain (rest looked up from reference TRBV9 and TRBJ2-7): DSGVTQTPKHLITATGQRVTLRCSPRSGDLSVYWYQQSLDQGLQFLIQYYNGEERAKGNILERFSAQQFPDLHSELNLSSLELGDSALYFCASSVGVGSSYEQYFGPGTRLTVT.

This clonotype was seen more than once but under ten times. This chain links TRBV29-1 with TRBJ2-5, with D tentatively TRBD1 (5 bases). Germline V lookup: CDR1 SQVTM, CDR2 ANQGSEA. CDR3 length: 13 amino acids. V lost 3 bases and J lost 10, with 18 bases in between. CDR3 residues: CSVETGRVMYQYF. As DNA, the CDR3 is TGCAGCGTTGAGACCGGCAGGGTAATGTACCAGTACTTC. Using reference TRBV29-1 and TRBJ2-5 for the parts outside the CDR3, the full variable domain is SAVISQKPSRDICQRGTSLTIQCQVDSQVTMMFWYRQQPGQSLTLIATANQGSEATYESGFVIDKFPISRPNLTFSTLTVSNMSPEDSSIYLCSVETGRVMYQYFGPGTRLLVL.

In its sample, this clonotype was seen a few times. The CDR3: CAISESQYQPQHF. The CDR3 DNA reads as TGTGCCATCAGTGAGTCACAGTATCAGCCCCAGCATTTT. The chain joins TRBV10-3 to TRBJ1-5; D is ambiguous. V was shortened by 0 bases and J by 5 bases, with 5 bases between the two germline ends. Germline V gives CDR1 ENHRY, CDR2 SYGVKD. The length of the CDR3 is 13 residues.